One sample yielded the 10 T cell receptor beta chains listed below, sequenced in a study of identical twins. MiXCR, run by TCRdb on the 5' RACE reads, gives a single entry per CDR3 protein. The sample carries 310,000 or so distinct CDR3 sequences, about 8% recorded once. The same sample was also used in a study of yellow fever vaccine responses in identical twins.

The specimen was memory (CD45RO+) T cells sorted from blood. These receptor sequences come from a woman aged 18-29 years in good health.

This rearrangement joins TRBV20-1 to TRBJ2-7; tentatively, D is TRBD2 (5 bases). This CDR3 spans 12 amino acids. Germline V CDR1 and CDR2: DFQATT, SNEGSKA (reference sequence). The germline V and J ends were trimmed by 6 bases and 3 bases, with 12 bases remaining between them. DNA for the CDR3: TGCAGTGCCAATCTTGGGAGCTACGAGCAGTACTTC. This encodes CSANLGSYEQYF.

This clonotype was detected ten times or more. The CDR3 spells CASSLTLAGPYEQYF. As DNA, the CDR3 is TGCGCCAGCAGCTTAACATTAGCGGGACCCTACGAGCAGTACTTC. V is TRBV5-1 and J is TRBJ2-7, with 8 bases fitting TRBD2. V was clipped by 2 bases and J by 2 bases; unmatched bases: 6. The CDR3 has 15 residues. Germline CDR1 and CDR2: SGHRS and YFSETQ.

This clonotype occurred many times. The chain combines TRBV5-6 with TRBJ2-3; 9 bases align to TRBD1. V lost 5 bases, J lost 2 bases, and 24 bases stayed unmatched. There are 21 residues in the CDR3. Germline CDR1 and CDR2: SGHDT and YYEEEE. CDR3: CASRATGAGTGKYKDTDTQYF. CDR3 DNA: TGTGCCAGCAGGGCTACGGGTGCCGGGACAGGGAAGTATAAAGACACAGATACGCAGTATTTT.

This clonotype came up many times. This chain connects TRBV9 to TRBJ2-5, with D perhaps TRBD2 (7 bases). This CDR3 is 15 amino acids long. Germline V gives CDR1 SGDLS, CDR2 YYNGEE. Trimming took 4 bases from V and 4 from J, leaving 17 bases between them. DNA of the CDR3: TGTGCCAGCAGCCTCCGAGGGGGGGGCGTAGAGACCCAGTACTTC. As protein: CASSLRGGGVETQYF.

There are many counts of this clonotype. The chain combines TRBV5-1 with TRBJ2-3, with D tentatively TRBD1 (6 bases). This CDR3 is built from 14 residues. Deletions cut 4 bases from V and 6 bases from J, with 15 bases between. Germline V gives CDR1 SGHRS, CDR2 YFSETQ. CDR3 sequence reads: CASSRSAGDDTQYF. The DNA for the CDR3 is TGCGCCAGCAGCCGATCGGCAGGGGATGATACGCAGTATTTT. Combining the CDR3 with reference TRBV5-1 and TRBJ2-3 gives the whole variable domain KAGVTQTPRYLIKTRGQQVTLSCSPISGHRSVSWYQQTPGQGLQFLFEYFSETQRNKGNFPGRFSGRQFSNSRSEMNVSTLELGDSALYLCASSRSAGDDTQYFGPGTRLTVL.

The chain links TRBV5-6 to TRBJ1-1; possible D gene TRBD1, 5 bases. The germline V and J ends were trimmed by 4 bases and 11 bases, with 12 bases remaining between them. Looked up from germline, CDR1 is SGHDT and CDR2 is YYEEEE. This CDR3 region has 11 residues. CDR3 sequence reads: CASSAGWGAFF. The CDR3 bases are TGTGCCAGCAGCGCCGGGTGGGGGGCTTTCTTT.

This clonotype was observed many times. The V gene is TRBV20-1, the J gene TRBJ1-4; TRBD1 is a possible D gene (5 bases). This CDR3 has 13 residues. V lost 0 bases and J lost 6, with 8 bases in between. Germline V CDR1 and CDR2: DFQATT, SNEGSKA (reference sequence). In nucleotides, the CDR3 is TGCAGTGCTAGAGAGGGGGGTCATGAAAAACTGTTTTTT. This sequence encodes CSAREGGHEKLFF.

This clonotype was counted ten times or more. The chain joins TRBV5-5 to TRBJ2-3; 10 nucleotides agree with TRBD2. The CDR3 runs 15 residues. CDR1 SGHKS and CDR2 YYEKEE come from the germline V gene (reference sequence). Trimming removed 2 bases from V and 3 bases from J; junction bases left unmatched: 3. CDR3 nucleotides: TGTGCCAGCAGCTTTTCTAGCGGGGGAACAGATACGCAGTATTTT. Protein: CASSFSSGGTDTQYF. The full variable domain, in which reference TRBV5-5 and TRBJ2-3 provide the parts outside the CDR3, is DAGVTQSPTHLIKTRGQQVTLRCSPISGHKSVSWYQQVLGQGPQFIFQYYEKEERGRGNFPDRFSARQFPNYSSELNVNALLLGDSALYLCASSFSSGGTDTQYFGPGTRLTVL.

This chain uses TRBV5-1 with TRBJ1-2; tentative D call: TRBD1 (5 bases). V lost 0 bases and J 5 bases, leaving 8 bases between the germline ends. Germline V gene data show CDR1 as SGHRS and CDR2 as YFSETQ. CDR3 length: 13 amino acids. The CDR3 DNA reads TGCGCCAGCAGCTTGGAGGGGATGTATGGCTACACCTTC. Its protein is CASSLEGMYGYTF.

The V call is TRBV11-2, the J call TRBJ2-3; 11 nucleotides agree with TRBD2. The germline V gene has CDR1 SGHAT and CDR2 FQNNGV. Trimming cost V 2 bases and J 2 bases; bases outside gene matches: 6. The CDR3 extends over 17 amino acids. CDR3 sequence reads: CASSLSIAGGTTDTQYF. The DNA of the CDR3 is TGTGCCAGCAGCTTATCTATAGCGGGAGGGACCACAGATACGCAGTATTTT.